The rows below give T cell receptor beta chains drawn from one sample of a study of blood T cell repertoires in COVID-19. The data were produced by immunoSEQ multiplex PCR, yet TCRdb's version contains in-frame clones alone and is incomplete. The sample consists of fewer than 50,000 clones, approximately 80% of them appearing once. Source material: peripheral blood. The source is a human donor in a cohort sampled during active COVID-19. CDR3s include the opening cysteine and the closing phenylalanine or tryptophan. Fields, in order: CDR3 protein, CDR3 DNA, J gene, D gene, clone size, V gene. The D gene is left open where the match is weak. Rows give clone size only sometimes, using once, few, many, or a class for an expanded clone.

CDR3 protein: CASSVVLNTGELFF
CDR3 DNA: TGTGCCAGCAGTGTGGTTCTAAACACCGGGGAGCTGTTTTTT
J gene: TRBJ2-2
D gene: .
clone size: .
V gene: TRBV6-4

CDR3 protein: CASSQGGGLGYTF
CDR3 DNA: TGTGCCAGCAGCCAAGGGGGGGGGCTTGGCTACACCTTC
J gene: TRBJ1-2
D gene: .
clone size: .
V gene: TRBV3-1/TRBV3-2

CDR3 protein: CASSLNHGSGRETQYF
CDR3 DNA: TGTGCCAGCAGCTTAAACCATGGGAGCGGAAGGGAGACCCAGTACTTC
J gene: TRBJ2-5
D gene: .
clone size: once
V gene: TRBV7-9

CDR3 protein: CASSVATDSSGNTIYF
CDR3 DNA: TGTGCCAGCAGCGTAGCAACGGACAGCTCTGGAAACACCATATATTTT
J gene: TRBJ1-3
D gene: .
clone size: .
V gene: TRBV9

CDR3 protein: CASSPSGPSYNEQFF
CDR3 DNA: TGTGCCAGCAGCCCCAGCGGTCCCTCCTACAATGAGCAGTTCTTC
J gene: TRBJ2-1
D gene: .
clone size: .
V gene: TRBV3-1/TRBV3-2

CDR3 protein: CASSADHEQFF
CDR3 DNA: TGTGCCAGCAGCGCAGATCATGAGCAGTTCTTC
J gene: TRBJ2-1
D gene: .
clone size: .
V gene: TRBV7-3

CDR3 protein: CASSSQGARGYTF
CDR3 DNA: TGTGCCAGCAGTTCACAGGGGGCGCGTGGCTACACCTTC
J gene: TRBJ1-2
D gene: TRBD1
clone size: .
V gene: TRBV6-2/TRBV6-3

CDR3 protein: CASSPRRGLNQPQHF
CDR3 DNA: TGTGCCAGTAGTCCTCGGAGAGGGCTTAATCAGCCCCAGCATTTT
J gene: TRBJ1-5
D gene: .
clone size: .
V gene: TRBV19

CDR3 protein: CASSKATAPSFMNTEAFF
CDR3 DNA: TGTGCCAGCAGCAAGGCGACAGCCCCGAGCTTTATGAACACTGAAGCTTTCTTT
J gene: TRBJ1-1
D gene: .
clone size: .
V gene: TRBV7-9

CDR3 protein: CASSLGTGLNTEAFF
CDR3 DNA: TGCGCCAGCAGCTTGGGGACAGGACTGAACACTGAAGCTTTCTTT
J gene: TRBJ1-1
D gene: TRBD1
clone size: .
V gene: TRBV5-1

CDR3 protein: CASSPRDSNYGYTF
CDR3 DNA: TGTGCCAGCAGCCCGCGGGACAGTAACTATGGCTACACCTTC
J gene: TRBJ1-2
D gene: TRBD1
clone size: .
V gene: TRBV5-5

CDR3 protein: CASSLGQGNNGELFF
CDR3 DNA: TGTGCCAGCAGCCTGGGACAGGGGAATAACGGGGAGCTGTTTTTT
J gene: TRBJ2-2
D gene: TRBD1
clone size: .
V gene: TRBV6-1

CDR3 protein: CASSQQTGTEAFF
CDR3 DNA: TGTGCCAGCAGCCAGCAGACGGGCACTGAAGCTTTCTTT
J gene: TRBJ1-1
D gene: .
clone size: few
V gene: TRBV3-1/TRBV3-2

CDR3 protein: CASSTQQGGGDQPQHF
CDR3 DNA: TGTGCCAGTAGTACCCAACAGGGGGGAGGGGATCAGCCCCAGCATTTT
J gene: TRBJ1-5
D gene: TRBD1
clone size: .
V gene: TRBV19